These 31 T cell receptor beta chains were sequenced from one sample in a study of T cells in Graves' hyperthyroidism and ophthalmopathy. The TCR beta CDR3 regions underwent amplification using RNA transcripts as the source. In the first-round RT-PCR of the TCR CDR3, the HTBI primer set was used. TCRdb reanalysed the multiplex PCR reads using MiXCR and keeps one entry per CDR3 protein. The data hold roughly 400,000 distinct CDR3 sequences, with more than 13% observed a single time. Material for sequencing was blood. These receptors came from a middle-aged man with Graves' ophthalmopathy.

This clonotype was seen a few times. The gene calls are TRBV3-1 and TRBJ2-5; D not certain. V gave up 0 bases and J gave up 7 bases, with 15 bases separating them. The CDR3 totals 15 residues. CDR1 and CDR2 from the germline V gene are LGHDT and YNNKEL (reference sequence). The CDR3 DNA sequence: TGTGCCAGCAGCCAAGACGGCGTCCCGACCCGGACCCAGTACTTC. It codes for CASSQDGVPTRTQYF.

This clonotype appeared many times. The J gene is TRBJ2-5, the V gene TRBV30; D is ambiguous. Germline V lookup: CDR1 GTSNPN, CDR2 SVGIG (reference sequence). The CDR3 is made up of 12 amino acids. The V end lost 2 bases, the J end lost 2 bases, and 6 bases lay between the germline ends. DNA for the CDR3: TGTGCCTGGAGTCTGAATCAAGAGACCCAGTACTTC. Translated: CAWSLNQETQYF.

The sample holds a few counts of this clonotype. The chain carries TRBV30 and TRBJ1-5; D is ambiguous. Trimming took off 4 bases at V and 0 bases at J, with 7 bases between the two ends. This CDR3 contains 13 residues. CDR1 and CDR2 from the germline V gene are GTSNPN and SVGIG (reference sequence). The chain's CDR3 is CAWNEYSNQPQHF. The DNA of the CDR3 is TGTGCCTGGAACGAGTATAGCAATCAGCCCCAGCATTTT. Variable domain in full (rest from reference TRBV30 and TRBJ1-5): SQTIHQWPATLVQPVGSPLSLECTVEGTSNPNLYWYRQAAGRGLQLLFYSVGIGQISSEVPQNLSASRPQDRQFILSSKKLLLSDSGFYLCAWNEYSNQPQHFGDGTRLSIL.

This clonotype was observed many times. This chain links TRBV2 with TRBJ2-1; 7 nucleotides agree with TRBD1. This CDR3 contains 14 residues. Germline V gives CDR1 SNHLY, CDR2 FYNNEI. V was pared by 6 bases and J by 7 bases, with 9 bases of the junction left unmatched. CDR3 coding DNA: TGTGCCAGCAGCGACCCGACAGGGTGGAATGAGCAGTTCTTC. It codes for CASSDPTGWNEQFF.

Details on this clonotype: Sequence at one end of the junction differs from germline and may be a read error. The J gene is TRBJ2-5, the V gene TRBV5-4; the D gene is possibly TRBD2 (5 bases). The germline V gene encodes CDR1 SGHNT and CDR2 YYREEE (reference sequence). This CDR3 spans 13 amino acids. CDR3 protein: CASSGLAEEAQYF. CDR3 nucleotides: TGTGCCAGCAGCGGACTGGCGGAAGAGGCCCAGTACTTC.

This clonotype has just a few counts. V is TRBV25-1 and J is TRBJ1-2; no definite D call. V lost 3 bases to trimming and J lost 8 bases, with 10 bases between them. The CDR3 has 12 residues. Germline lookup yields CDR1 MGHDK and CDR2 SYGVNS. The CDR3: CASSDLSGGYTF. CDR3 DNA: TGTGCCAGCAGTGATCTTAGTGGGGGCTACACCTTC.

This clonotype was seen a few times. This rearrangement joins TRBV19 to TRBJ1-5; D is unclear. Germline V lookup: CDR1 LNHDA, CDR2 SQIVND (reference sequence). This CDR3 has 13 amino acids. Trimming shortened V by 5 bases and J by 1 base, and 6 bases separated the two germline ends. In DNA form, the CDR3 reads TGTGCCAGTAGTGCGCAGAGCAATCAGCCCCAGCATTTT. It translates to CASSAQSNQPQHF.

The sample holds many counts of this clonotype. The chain employs TRBV29-1 and TRBJ2-3; the D gene is possibly TRBD1 (6 bases). There are 14 residues in the CDR3. Germline V gene sequence: CDR1 SQVTM, CDR2 ANQGSEA. V was trimmed by 3 bases and J by 1 base, leaving 11 bases between them. CDR3 loop: CSVEMDSRTDTQYF. CDR3 sequence (DNA): TGCAGCGTTGAGATGGACAGCCGCACAGATACGCAGTATTTT.

This chain joins TRBV20-1 and TRBJ2-2; no clear D gene. CDR1 and CDR2 from the germline V gene are DFQATT and SNEGSKA (reference sequence). This CDR3 has 13 residues. V lost 3 bases and J 5 bases, leaving 10 bases between the germline ends. The CDR3 loop is CSASPWGTGELFF. CDR3 sequence (DNA): TGCAGTGCTAGTCCTTGGGGAACCGGGGAGCTGTTTTTT.

The chain is built from TRBV20-1 and TRBJ2-1; no reliable D call. The CDR3 runs to 15 residues. Germline CDR1 reads DFQATT; CDR2 reads SNEGSKA (reference sequence). V shed 1 base and J shed 0 bases, with 10 bases lying between them. In DNA, the CDR3 is TGCAGTGCTAGAGTTCTGGGCAGCTCCTACAATGAGCAGTTCTTC. Protein: CSARVLGSSYNEQFF.

This chain joins TRBV2 and TRBJ2-7; TRBD2 aligns across 12 bases. Germline V CDR1 and CDR2: SNHLY, FYNNEI. The CDR3 has 15 residues. Trimming at V came to 4 bases and at J to 4 bases, leaving 5 bases not matched to a gene. CDR3 sequence reads: CASSGRLAGEYEQYF. CDR3 DNA sequence: TGTGCCAGCAGTGGCCGACTAGCGGGGGAGTACGAGCAGTACTTC. The full variable domain, rest sourced from reference TRBV2 and TRBJ2-7, is EPEVTQTPSHQVTQMGQEVILRCVPISNHLYFYWYRQILGQKVEFLVSFYNNEISEKSEIFDDQFSVERPDGSNFTLKIRSTKLEDSAMYFCASSGRLAGEYEQYFGPGTRLTVT.

This clonotype was detected many times. The V call is TRBV11-2, the J call TRBJ2-7; 11 bases are shared with TRBD1. V gave up 5 bases and J gave up 0 bases; unmatched junction bases: 3. The CDR3 has 15 residues. Germline values: CDR1 SGHAT, CDR2 FQNNGV. In DNA form, the CDR3 reads TGTGCCAGCAGCCGCGGGACAGGGGGCTCCTACGAGCAGTACTTC. Translation gives CASSRGTGGSYEQYF.

A few counts support this clonotype. The J gene is TRBJ2-3, the V gene TRBV12-3 or TRBV12-4, with D unresolved. Trimming cost V 2 bases and J 1 base, with 10 bases left between them. The CDR3 runs to 15 residues. The CDR3 region has the DNA TGTGCCAGCAGTTTAATGTGGTTGGGCACAGATACGCAGTATTTT. Residues: CASSLMWLGTDTQYF.

This clonotype was detected ten times or more. The chain is built from TRBV30 and TRBJ1-1; D gene uncertain. This CDR3 is built from 13 residues. Trimming removed 3 bases at V and 5 bases at J, with 13 bases between. The germline V gene encodes CDR1 GTSNPN and CDR2 SVGIG (reference sequence). CDR3 nucleotides: TGTGCCTGGAGCTATGGGAGATTGACTGAAGCTTTCTTT. Translation gives CAWSYGRLTEAFF.

The V and J genes are TRBV9 and TRBJ2-5; D is undetermined. Per the germline V gene, CDR1 is SGDLS and CDR2 is YYNGEE. Deletions cut 1 base from V and 2 bases from J, with 6 bases between. The CDR3 contains 13 residues. The CDR3 region has the DNA TGTGCCAGCAGCGTAAACGAACAAGAGACCCAGTACTTC. Amino acids: CASSVNEQETQYF.

In its sample, this clonotype was seen once. This may stem from a read error, because a much larger clone lies one nucleotide away. The chain links TRBV29-1 to TRBJ1-2, with D perhaps matching TRBD1 (5 bases). Germline CDR1 reads SQVTM; CDR2 reads ANQGSEA. The length of the CDR3 is 18 residues. V dropped 3 bases and J dropped 4 bases, with 27 bases sitting between them. The CDR3 DNA reads as TGCAGCGTTGACTCTCCCCTTGGAGGGGTGGGTTTTTCCTATGGCTACACCTTC. It codes for CSVDSPLGGVGFSYGYTF. The full variable domain, its missing parts supplied by reference TRBV29-1 and TRBJ1-2, is SAVISQKPSRDICQRGTSLTIQCQVDSQVTMMFWYRQQPGQSLTLIATANQGSEATYESGFVIDKFPISRPNLTFSTLTVSNMSPEDSSIYLCSVDSPLGGVGFSYGYTFGSGTRLTVV.

This clonotype was found a few times. The V and J genes are TRBV10-1 and TRBJ2-1, with 9 nucleotides matching TRBD2. This CDR3 comprises 15 residues. The V gene end was trimmed by 4 bases and the J gene end by 7 bases; junction bases not matched to a gene: 8. Germline V gene data show CDR1 as WNHNN and CDR2 as SYGVQD (reference sequence). The CDR3 protein is CASSGSSGNGNEQFF. The DNA for the CDR3 is TGCGCCAGCAGTGGGTCTAGCGGGAATGGGAATGAGCAGTTCTTC.

This clonotype was seen a handful of times. A much bigger clone sits one base away, suggesting this may be a read error. The V gene is TRBV12-3 or TRBV12-4, the J gene TRBJ2-1; 11 nucleotides agree with TRBD2. V dropped 7 bases and J dropped 4; count of bases not matched to a gene: 12. This CDR3 has 17 residues. The CDR3 DNA reads as TGTGCCAGCACTAATCTAGAACTAGCGGGAGAGTACAATGAGCAGTTCTTC. Its translation: CASTNLELAGEYNEQFF.

This clonotype was observed a few times. The V gene is TRBV5-1, the J gene TRBJ2-5, with 9 positions matching TRBD1. Trimming cost V 4 bases and J 4 bases; bases outside gene matches: 5. The CDR3 runs to 14 residues. The germline CDR1 and CDR2 sequences are SGHRS and YFSETQ. The CDR3 reads CASSPRTGAETQYF. For the CDR3, the DNA is TGCGCCAGCAGCCCGAGGACAGGGGCAGAGACCCAGTACTTC. Together with reference TRBV5-1 and TRBJ2-5, the CDR3 gives the full variable domain: KAGVTQTPRYLIKTRGQQVTLSCSPISGHRSVSWYQQTPGQGLQFLFEYFSETQRNKGNFPGRFSGRQFSNSRSEMNVSTLELGDSALYLCASSPRTGAETQYFGPGTRLLVL.

This clonotype was counted ten times or more. This chain joins TRBV28 and TRBJ2-5, with D perhaps being TRBD1 or TRBD2 (5 bases each). This CDR3 is 14 amino acids long. The V gene's germline CDR1 is MDHEN and CDR2 SYDVKM. The V end lost 4 bases, the J end lost 5 bases, and 14 bases lay between the germline ends. CDR3 residues: CASSWDPSRETQYF. As DNA, the CDR3 is TGTGCCAGCAGTTGGGACCCTAGCAGGGAGACCCAGTACTTC.

In this sample, this clonotype turned up a few times. V is TRBV19 and J is TRBJ2-7; 8 bases agree with TRBD1. Losses at the gene ends were 5 bases for V and 6 bases for J; bases not matched to a gene: 9. The CDR3 contains 14 residues. Germline lookup yields CDR1 LNHDA and CDR2 SQIVND (reference sequence). CDR3 bases: TGTGCCAGTAGTCATCCAGGGGGCGCGATCGAGCAGTACTTC. Amino acids: CASSHPGGAIEQYF.

The V and J genes are TRBV4-1 and TRBJ1-2; D is uncertain. Trimming cost V 0 bases and J 2 bases, with 7 bases left between them. Germline-derived CDR1 and CDR2 are MGHRA and YSYEKL. The length of the CDR3 is 14 residues. For the CDR3, the DNA is TGCGCCAGCAGCCAAGATGCAGAAAACTATGGCTACACCTTC. This translates into CASSQDAENYGYTF.

This clonotype was counted at least ten times. The DNA of the CDR3 is TGTGCCACCAGTGACTCGGACAGGGCCCGTAGTTCCTACAATGAGCAGTTCTTC. It specifies CATSDSDRARSSYNEQFF. The rearrangement uses TRBV24-1 and TRBJ2-1, with 8 nucleotides matching TRBD1. CDR1 and CDR2 from the germline V gene are KGHDR and SFDVKD. This CDR3 has 18 amino acids. Trimming cost V 4 bases and J 1 base; bases outside gene matches: 11.

This chain connects TRBV7-8 to TRBJ2-2; 12 bases are a match to TRBD2. This CDR3 has 21 amino acids. Germline lookup yields CDR1 SGHVS and CDR2 FQNEAQ. Germline trimming cut 6 bases from V and 3 bases from J; bases unmatched to any gene: 20. The CDR3 protein is CASSGVTSGSRFDRDTGELFF. Here the CDR3 DNA reads TGTGCCAGCAGTGGAGTGACTAGCGGGAGTCGGTTCGATAGGGACACCGGGGAGCTGTTTTTT.

This clonotype was found many times. V and J are TRBV11-2 and TRBJ2-5; possibly TRBD1 or TRBD2 for D (5 bases each). The CDR3 length is 15 residues. Trimming took 1 base from V and 5 from J, leaving 14 bases between them. CDR1 and CDR2 (germline): SGHAT, FQNNGV. The CDR3 here is CASSLGPGTRETQYF. DNA of the CDR3: TGTGCCAGCAGCTTAGGCCCAGGGACCAGGGAGACCCAGTACTTC.

This clonotype was counted at least ten times. V usage is TRBV28 and J usage is TRBJ2-7; 9 nucleotides match TRBD1. The CDR3 is made up of 15 amino acids. J gave up 5 bases and V 1 base, and 6 bases lay outside the gene matches. Per germline, CDR1 MDHEN and CDR2 SYDVKM. CDR3 residues: CASSLFGQGIDEQYF. CDR3 coding DNA: TGTGCCAGCAGTTTATTCGGACAGGGGATCGACGAGCAGTACTTC.

This clonotype was counted between two and nine times. V is TRBV20-1 and J is TRBJ2-1; D gene uncertain. V shed 3 bases and J shed 4 bases, with 13 bases lying between them. This CDR3 is built from 14 residues. Germline V gene lookup returns CDR1 DFQATT and CDR2 SNEGSKA (reference sequence). CDR3 DNA: TGCAGTGCTAGCGAGGAGCCTCGGTACAATGAGCAGTTCTTC. Its translation: CSASEEPRYNEQFF.

In its sample, this clonotype was seen many times. V and J are TRBV14 and TRBJ2-7; 8 bases agree with TRBD1. The CDR3 spans 17 residues. Unmatched junction bases numbered 11, after V lost 0 bases and J lost 4 bases. From germline, CDR1 is SGHDN and CDR2 FVKESK. CDR3 in amino acids: CASSQDLGQAGWYEQYF. DNA for the CDR3: TGTGCCAGCAGCCAAGATCTGGGACAGGCGGGTTGGTACGAGCAGTACTTC.

This clonotype occurred many times. The J gene is TRBJ2-1, the V gene TRBV11-2; TRBD1 matches 7 bases. The CDR3 has 12 amino acids. The V gene end was trimmed by 5 bases and the J gene end by 9 bases; junction bases not matched to a gene: 4. CDR1 and CDR2 (germline): SGHAT, FQNNGV. The CDR3 bases are TGTGCCAGCAGCAAGAACAGGGGTGAGCAGTTCTTC. It codes for CASSKNRGEQFF.

As to this clonotype: It may be a read error: a sequence one base away is much more abundant. This sequence joins TRBV4-1 and TRBJ1-3; no firm D call. The germline gives CDR1 MGHRA, CDR2 YSYEKL. The CDR3 has 16 residues. Written as DNA, the CDR3 is TGCACCAGCAGCCAAGGGTCTGCCCAGACTGGAAACACCATATATTTT. This translates into CTSSQGSAQTGNTIYF.

This clonotype was observed a handful of times. The DNA is omitted, as the CDR3 cannot be located on it reliably, and the CDR3 follows TCRdb's listing. This rearrangement joins TRBV20-1 to TRBJ1-5; the D segment call TRBD1 is taken from the table without a DNA check. From its first to its last residue, the CDR3 has 13 amino acids. In germline, CDR1 is DFQATT, CDR2 SNEGSKA (reference sequence). The CDR3 spells CSSSGGSNQPQHF.